These 31 T cell receptor beta chains were sequenced from one sample in a study of memory CD4+ T cells and cytomegalovirus serostatus. Single viable CD3+CD4+CD8-CD45RO+ cells were sorted as the memory CD4+ T cells. Measured with immunoSEQ multiplex PCR; TCRdb has only the in-frame clones, and not every one. The table records around 50,000 clones, about 73% of them present only once. Sequenced sample: memory CD4+ T cells from blood. The receptors come from an adult in good health and CMV-seronegative.

The V and J genes are TRBV18 and TRBJ2-7, with TRBD2 identical over 11 bases. From germline, CDR1 is KGHSH and CDR2 LQKENI. The CDR3 consists of 16 residues. J gave up 2 bases and V 2 bases, and 5 bases lay outside the gene matches. DNA for the CDR3: TGTGCCAGCTCACCAGCCCTAGCGGGAGGAACCTACGAGCAGTACTTC. Translation gives CASSPALAGGTYEQYF.

This clone occurred a few times. DNA of the CDR3: TGTGCCAGTAGCCTGGACAGGGCGGCTGAAGCTTTCTTT. This translates into CASSLDRAAEAFF. The chain carries TRBV19 and TRBJ1-1; 8 bases agree with TRBD1. The CDR3 loop spans 13 amino acids. Germline V gene sequence: CDR1 LNHDA, CDR2 SQIVND (reference sequence). J was trimmed by 6 bases and V by 6 bases; bases with no gene match: 6.

The DNA of the CDR3 is TGTGCCAGCAGCGTAGGTGTTAGCGCGGGCGAGCAGTACTTC. Translation: CASSVGVSAGEQYF. The V gene is TRBV9, the J gene TRBJ2-7, with D possibly matching TRBD2 (5 bases). The germline CDR1 and CDR2 sequences are SGDLS and YYNGEE. Trimming stripped 0 bases from V and 6 bases from J, with 13 bases between. The CDR3 length is 14 residues.

V is TRBV27 and J is TRBJ2-7; 13 bases align to TRBD2. Germline CDR1 and CDR2: MNHEY and SMNVEV (reference sequence). The CDR3 sequence is 15 residues long. V shed 5 bases, J shed 4 bases, and the junction held 5 bases outside the gene matches. This CDR3 is CASSATSGRGYEQYF. The CDR3 bases are TGTGCCAGCAGTGCTACTAGCGGGAGGGGTTACGAGCAGTACTTC.

The chain recombines TRBV18 with TRBJ2-4, with 12 bases lining up with TRBD2. Losses at the gene ends were 0 bases for V and 1 base for J; bases not matched to a gene: 4. Per the germline V gene, CDR1 is KGHSH and CDR2 is LQKENI. The CDR3 spans 18 residues. The CDR3 nucleotides are TGTGCCAGCTCACCACCGACTAGCGGGGGCCTGGCCAAAAACATTCAGTACTTC. It is translated as CASSPPTSGGLAKNIQYF.

The chain employs TRBV10-3 and TRBJ2-3; D uncertain. Germline values: CDR1 ENHRY, CDR2 SYGVKD. The CDR3 length is 16 residues. Deletions cut 4 bases from V and 0 bases from J, with 14 bases between. CDR3 loop: CAISGVLRGSTDTQYF. CDR3 sequence (DNA): TGTGCCATCAGTGGGGTATTACGTGGTAGCACAGATACGCAGTATTTT.

This clone was recorded once. The chain recombines TRBV6-1 with TRBJ2-7; D is ambiguous. The CDR3 consists of 15 residues. From germline, CDR1 is MNHNS and CDR2 SASEGT. Deletions cut 5 bases from V and 2 bases from J, with 16 bases between. This CDR3 is CASSSHDPGPYEQYF. Here the CDR3 DNA reads TGTGCCAGCAGTTCCCACGACCCGGGTCCCTACGAGCAGTACTTC.

V is TRBV4-2 and J is TRBJ1-1, with 9 bases identical to TRBD1. V dropped 3 bases and J dropped 0; count of bases not matched to a gene: 14. Germline CDR1 reads LGHNA; CDR2 reads YNFKEQ. The CDR3 runs to 19 residues. CDR3 sequence: CASSQATGGRTMLNTEAFF. The CDR3 bases are TGTGCCAGCAGCCAGGCGACAGGGGGGCGGACAATGTTGAACACTGAAGCTTTCTTT.

The CDR3 sequence is CASSLMTSGIFNEQFF. CDR3 nucleotide sequence: TGTGCCAGCAGCTTAATGACTAGCGGGATTTTCAATGAGCAGTTCTTC. The V and J genes are TRBV13 and TRBJ2-1; TRBD2 matches at 11 bases. V was clipped by 2 bases and J by 6 bases; unmatched bases: 6. This CDR3 comprises 16 residues. Germline values: CDR1 PRHDT, CDR2 FYEKMQ (reference sequence).

Worth noting for this clone: Relative to the germline gene, one junction end is altered; a read error may explain this. The chain recombines TRBV7-2 with TRBJ2-3; 10 bases are a match to TRBD2. The CDR3 covers 16 residues. Germline V gene sequence: CDR1 SGHTA, CDR2 FQGNSA. This CDR3 reads CASSSRTSGSTDTQYF. The CDR3 nucleotides are TGTGCCAGTAGCTCCCGGACTAGCGGAAGCACAGATACGCAGTATTTT.

The chain joins TRBV28 to TRBJ2-7; D unresolved. Trimming shortened V by 4 bases and J by 4 bases, and 14 bases separated the two germline ends. There are 14 residues in the CDR3. The germline gives CDR1 MDHEN, CDR2 SYDVKM. In nucleotides, the CDR3 is TGTGCCAGCAGTTCCCTTGAGCGCCTTTACGAGCAGTACTTC. It encodes CASSSLERLYEQYF. Full variable domain (rest looked up from reference TRBV28 and TRBJ2-7): DVKVTQSSRYLVKRTGEKVFLECVQDMDHENMFWYRQDPGLGLRLIYFSYDVKMKEKGDIPEGYSVSREKKERFSLILESASTNQTSMYLCASSSLERLYEQYFGPGTRLTVT.

This clone was seen a few times. The V call is TRBV10-1, the J call TRBJ2-7; 8 nucleotides align to TRBD1. The CDR3 runs 13 residues. V was clipped by 4 bases and J by 7 bases; unmatched bases: 6. Germline V lookup: CDR1 WNHNN, CDR2 SYGVQD (reference sequence). CDR3 coding DNA: TGCGCCAGCAGTGTTGGCAGGGGGCTGGAGCAGTACTTC. This gives the protein CASSVGRGLEQYF.

This rearrangement joins TRBV2 to TRBJ1-6; D call uncertain. The germline CDR1 and CDR2 sequences are SNHLY and FYNNEI. The V end lost 5 bases, the J end lost 7 bases, and 21 bases lay between the germline ends. The CDR3 contains 17 residues. The CDR3 here is CASSTPGLASKNSPLHF. The CDR3 DNA sequence: TGTGCCAGCAGTACTCCCGGACTAGCGAGTAAGAATTCACCCCTCCACTTT.

This clone was picked up a small number of times. The chain carries TRBV9 and TRBJ2-7; D gene uncertain. The CDR3 totals 13 residues. Germline loops: CDR1 SGDLS, CDR2 YYNGEE. V lost 5 bases, J lost 4 bases, and 13 bases lay in between. The CDR3 sequence: CASSNRDGYEQYF. In DNA, the CDR3 is TGTGCCAGCAGTAATAGGGATGGATACGAGCAGTACTTC.

The V call is TRBV28, the J call TRBJ2-2; 8 nucleotides align to TRBD2. V was pared by 5 bases and J by 2 bases, with 7 bases of the junction left unmatched. This CDR3 is built from 16 residues. Germline V gives CDR1 MDHEN, CDR2 SYDVKM. The CDR3 sequence is CASSPSRTSNTGELFF. CDR3 coding DNA: TGTGCCAGCAGTCCGTCCCGGACTAGCAACACCGGGGAGCTGTTTTTT.

The V gene is TRBV18, the J gene TRBJ1-4, with D unresolved. This CDR3 comprises 13 residues. V was trimmed by 8 bases and J by 2 bases, leaving 9 bases between them. In germline, CDR1 is KGHSH, CDR2 LQKENI. This CDR3 reads CASRGGTNEKLFF. The CDR3 DNA reads as TGTGCCAGCCGGGGAGGGACTAATGAAAAACTGTTTTTT.

The chain is built from TRBV5-1 and TRBJ2-3; D call uncertain. Trimming shortened V by 3 bases and J by 3 bases, and 14 bases separated the two germline ends. The CDR3 spans 15 residues. CDR1 is SGHRS and CDR2 is YFSETQ in the germline V gene. This CDR3 reads CASSSLGIGTDTQYF. In DNA, the CDR3 is TGCGCCAGCAGCTCCTTAGGGATAGGAACAGATACGCAGTATTTT.

The chain has TRBV5-6 and TRBJ2-5; 7 bases agree with TRBD1. After removal of 4 bases from V and 3 bases from J, the junction contained 3 bases not matched to a gene. Per germline, CDR1 SGHDT and CDR2 YYEEEE. This CDR3 spans 13 amino acids. The CDR3 nucleotides read TGTGCCAGCAGCCGGGACAGAAAAGAGACCCAGTACTTC. It encodes CASSRDRKETQYF. Full variable domain (outside the CDR3, taken from reference TRBV5-6 and TRBJ2-5): DAGVTQSPTHLIKTRGQQVTLRCSPKSGHDTVSWYQQALGQGPQFIFQYYEEEERQRGNFPDRFSGHQFPNYSSELNVNALLLGDSALYLCASSRDRKETQYFGPGTRLLVL.

The chain carries TRBV2 and TRBJ2-7; no reliable D call. V was trimmed by 7 bases and J by 0 bases, leaving 13 bases between them. CDR3 length equals 14 residues. Germline V gives CDR1 SNHLY, CDR2 FYNNEI. The CDR3 reads CASMGERTSYEQYF. The CDR3 DNA is TGTGCCAGCATGGGTGAGAGGACCTCCTACGAGCAGTACTTC. Combining the CDR3 with reference TRBV2 and TRBJ2-7 gives the whole variable domain EPEVTQTPSHQVTQMGQEVILRCVPISNHLYFYWYRQILGQKVEFLVSFYNNEISEKSEIFDDQFSVERPDGSNFTLKIRSTKLEDSAMYFCASMGERTSYEQYFGPGTRLTVT.

This clone was detected only a few times. The rearrangement joins TRBV29-1 to TRBJ1-2; 10 bases line up with TRBD1. The CDR3 covers 16 residues. Germline-derived CDR1 and CDR2 are SQVTM and ANQGSEA. J was trimmed by 6 bases and V by 2 bases; bases with no gene match: 12. CDR3 residues: CSVEKGTGATGNGYTF. As DNA, the CDR3 is TGCAGCGTTGAAAAGGGGACAGGGGCCACTGGGAATGGCTACACCTTC.

The chain recombines TRBV10-3 with TRBJ2-1; TRBD1 or TRBD2 may be the D gene (6 bases each). CDR1 is ENHRY, CDR2 SYGVKD, per germline. This CDR3 has 13 amino acids. Trimming removed 6 bases at V and 8 bases at J, with 14 bases between. DNA for the CDR3: TGTGCCATCAGCGATAAAGGGGGGTATGAGCAGTTCTTC. This codes for CAISDKGGYEQFF.

The genes are TRBV2 and TRBJ2-2, with a weak D call TRBD1 (6 bases). V was clipped by 1 base and J by 7 bases, with 10 bases between them. The CDR3 covers 14 residues. Germline V gene data show CDR1 as SNHLY and CDR2 as FYNNEI. CDR3 amino acids: CASSEVQGIGELFF. Here the CDR3 DNA reads TGTGCCAGCAGTGAAGTACAGGGTATCGGGGAGCTGTTTTTT. Based on the CDR3 plus reference TRBV2 and TRBJ2-2, the full variable domain is EPEVTQTPSHQVTQMGQEVILRCVPISNHLYFYWYRQILGQKVEFLVSFYNNEISEKSEIFDDQFSVERPDGSNFTLKIRSTKLEDSAMYFCASSEVQGIGELFFGEGSRLTVL.

The chain links TRBV4-1 to TRBJ2-2, with 7 positions matching TRBD1. Germline CDR1 is MGHRA and CDR2 is YSYEKL. The J segment lost 1 base and the V segment lost 5 bases, leaving 7 bases of the junction unmatched. This CDR3 spans 16 amino acids. CDR3 sequence reads: CASSYEGQLNTGELFF. The CDR3 region has the DNA TGCGCCAGCAGCTATGAGGGACAGTTGAACACCGGGGAGCTGTTTTTT.

This sequence joins TRBV25-1 and TRBJ2-7; no firm D call. The CDR3 length is 16 residues. The germline V gene encodes CDR1 MGHDK and CDR2 SYGVNS. Deletions cut 4 bases from V and 3 bases from J, with 19 bases between. CDR3 sequence: CASSGYAPSAFYEQYF. DNA for the CDR3: TGTGCCAGCAGTGGATACGCACCTTCGGCCTTCTACGAGCAGTACTTC.

The CDR3 bases are TGTGCCACTTCCTTTGACAGGGTTCGGAATGAGCAGTTCTTC. Amino acid sequence: CATSFDRVRNEQFF. This chain connects TRBV5-4 to TRBJ2-1, with 7 bases lining up with TRBD1. The CDR3 contains 14 residues. Germline CDR1 is SGHNT and CDR2 is YYREEE (reference sequence). V gave up 9 bases and J gave up 7 bases; unmatched junction bases: 13.

The sample holds one count of this clone. V usage is TRBV19 and J usage is TRBJ2-2; D unclear. In germline, CDR1 is LNHDA, CDR2 SQIVND (reference sequence). This CDR3 has 15 residues. V lost 2 bases and J lost 6, with 13 bases in between. The chain's CDR3 is CASSIPTAVAGELFF. The CDR3 region has the DNA TGTGCCAGTAGTATACCCACGGCGGTGGCCGGGGAGCTGTTTTTT.

CDR3 nucleotides: TGTGCCAGCAGCTCGTCAGAGACCCAGTACTTC. Translating it yields CASSSSETQYF. The chain is built from TRBV11-2 and TRBJ2-5, with D unclear. The CDR3 totals 11 residues. CDR1 and CDR2 (germline): SGHAT, FQNNGV. The ends were cut back, 4 bases at V and 4 bases at J, with 4 bases in the middle.

V is TRBV7-3 and J is TRBJ2-5, with D possibly being TRBD2 (6 bases). Germline V gene data show CDR1 as SGHTA and CDR2 as FQGTGA. Trimming removed 5 bases at V and 0 bases at J, with 16 bases between. This CDR3 has 16 amino acids. CDR3 loop: CASSPVGGGHQETQYF. CDR3 coding DNA: TGTGCCAGCAGCCCCGTCGGGGGAGGACACCAAGAGACCCAGTACTTC.

The chain recombines TRBV10-1 with TRBJ2-7; D unresolved. The V and J ends lost 6 bases and 4 bases respectively, with 10 bases between them. The CDR3 is 12 amino acids. Per the germline V gene, CDR1 is WNHNN and CDR2 is SYGVQD (reference sequence). The CDR3: CASRGGMYEQYF. CDR3 DNA: TGCGCCAGCAGGGGCGGAATGTACGAGCAGTACTTC.

The chain's CDR3 is CAWSASWGNTIYF. In DNA form, the CDR3 reads TGTGCCTGGAGTGCAAGCTGGGGTAACACCATATATTTT. The genes are TRBV30 and TRBJ1-3; D is ambiguous. The V end was cut by 1 base, the J end by 7 bases, with 11 bases between. The CDR3 spans 13 residues. Germline V gene sequence: CDR1 GTSNPN, CDR2 SVGIG (reference sequence).

Here the CDR3 reads CASMGREPPNEQFF. CDR3 sequence (DNA): TGTGCCAGCATGGGGCGGGAACCCCCCAATGAGCAGTTCTTC. The chain combines TRBV2 with TRBJ2-1; D might be TRBD2 (6 bases). Germline V gives CDR1 SNHLY, CDR2 FYNNEI. The CDR3 runs to 14 residues. V was shortened by 7 bases and J by 6 bases, with 16 bases between the two germline ends.